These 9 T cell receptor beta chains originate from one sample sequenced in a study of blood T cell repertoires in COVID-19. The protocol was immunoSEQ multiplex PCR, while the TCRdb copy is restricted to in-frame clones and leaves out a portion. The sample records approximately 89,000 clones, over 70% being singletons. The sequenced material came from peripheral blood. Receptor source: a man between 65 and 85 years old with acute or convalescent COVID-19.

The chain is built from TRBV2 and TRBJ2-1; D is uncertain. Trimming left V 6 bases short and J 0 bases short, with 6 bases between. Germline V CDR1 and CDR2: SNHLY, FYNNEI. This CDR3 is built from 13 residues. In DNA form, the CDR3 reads TGTGCCAGCAGGCTCAGCTCCTACAATGAGCAGTTCTTC. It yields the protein CASRLSSYNEQFF.

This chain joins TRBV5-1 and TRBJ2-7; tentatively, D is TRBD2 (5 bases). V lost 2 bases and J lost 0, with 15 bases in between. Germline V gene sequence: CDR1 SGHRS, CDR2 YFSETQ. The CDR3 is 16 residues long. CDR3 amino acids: CASSLGGRPSSYEQYF. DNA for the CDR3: TGCGCCAGCAGCTTAGGCGGGCGACCGAGCTCCTACGAGCAGTACTTC.

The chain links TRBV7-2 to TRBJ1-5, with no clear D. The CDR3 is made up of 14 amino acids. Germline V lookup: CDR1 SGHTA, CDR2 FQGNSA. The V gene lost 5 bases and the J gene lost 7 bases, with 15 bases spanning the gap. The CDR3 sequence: CASSEANLRQPQHF. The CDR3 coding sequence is TGTGCCAGCAGCGAGGCTAACCTACGGCAGCCCCAGCATTTT.

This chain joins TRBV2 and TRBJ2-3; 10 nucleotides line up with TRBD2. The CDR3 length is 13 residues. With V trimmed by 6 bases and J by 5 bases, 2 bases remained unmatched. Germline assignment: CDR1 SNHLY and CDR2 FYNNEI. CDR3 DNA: TGTGCCAGCAGCCTAGCGGGAGTAGATACGCAGTATTTT. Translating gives CASSLAGVDTQYF.

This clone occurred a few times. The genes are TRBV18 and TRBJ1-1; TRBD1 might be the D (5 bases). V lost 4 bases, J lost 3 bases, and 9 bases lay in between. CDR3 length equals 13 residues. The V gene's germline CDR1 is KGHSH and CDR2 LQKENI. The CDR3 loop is CASSQGRDTEAFF. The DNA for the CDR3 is TGTGCCAGCTCACAGGGGCGCGACACTGAAGCTTTCTTT.

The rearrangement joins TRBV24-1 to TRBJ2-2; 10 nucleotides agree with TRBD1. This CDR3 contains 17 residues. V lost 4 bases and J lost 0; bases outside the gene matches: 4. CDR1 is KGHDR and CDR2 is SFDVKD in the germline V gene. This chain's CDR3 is CATSDWDRGPNTGELFF. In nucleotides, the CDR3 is TGTGCCACCAGTGACTGGGACAGGGGCCCGAACACCGGGGAGCTGTTTTTT.

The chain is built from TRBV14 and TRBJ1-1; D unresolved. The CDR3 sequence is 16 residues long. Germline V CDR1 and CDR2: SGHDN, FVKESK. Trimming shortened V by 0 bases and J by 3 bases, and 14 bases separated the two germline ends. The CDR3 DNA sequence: TGTGCCAGCAGCCAAGATGGACGGGATGGGGACACTGAAGCTTTCTTT. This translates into CASSQDGRDGDTEAFF.

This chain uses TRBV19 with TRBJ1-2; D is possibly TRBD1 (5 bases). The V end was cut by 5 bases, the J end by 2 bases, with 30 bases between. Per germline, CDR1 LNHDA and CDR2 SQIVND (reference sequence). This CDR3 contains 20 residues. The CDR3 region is CASSHNNQATTAGRNYGYTF. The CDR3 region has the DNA TGTGCCAGTAGTCACAACAACCAAGCGACGACAGCTGGCCGAAACTATGGCTACACCTTC. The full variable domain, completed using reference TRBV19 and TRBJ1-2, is DGGITQSPKYLFRKEGQNVTLSCEQNLNHDAMYWYRQDPGQGLRLIYYSQIVNDFQKGDIAEGYSVSREKKESFPLTVTSAQKNPTAFYLCASSHNNQATTAGRNYGYTFGSGTRLTVV.

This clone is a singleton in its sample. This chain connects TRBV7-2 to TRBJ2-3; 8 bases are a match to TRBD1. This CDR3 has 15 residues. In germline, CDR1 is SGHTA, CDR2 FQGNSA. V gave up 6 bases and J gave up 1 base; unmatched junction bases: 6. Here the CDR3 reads CASRLTGGRTDTQYF. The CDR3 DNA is TGTGCCAGCAGACTAACAGGGGGACGCACAGATACGCAGTATTTT.